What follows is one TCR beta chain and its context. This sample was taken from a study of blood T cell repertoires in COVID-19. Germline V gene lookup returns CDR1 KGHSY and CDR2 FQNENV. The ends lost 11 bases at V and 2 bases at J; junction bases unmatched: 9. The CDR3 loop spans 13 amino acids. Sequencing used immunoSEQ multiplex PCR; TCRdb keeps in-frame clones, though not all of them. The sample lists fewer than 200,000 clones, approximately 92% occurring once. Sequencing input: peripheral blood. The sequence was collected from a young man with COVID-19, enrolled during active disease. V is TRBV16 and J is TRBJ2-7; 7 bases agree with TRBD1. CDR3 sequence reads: CAVSGTVTYEQYF. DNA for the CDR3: TGTGCCGTCTCCGGGACAGTAACCTACGAGCAGTACTTC.